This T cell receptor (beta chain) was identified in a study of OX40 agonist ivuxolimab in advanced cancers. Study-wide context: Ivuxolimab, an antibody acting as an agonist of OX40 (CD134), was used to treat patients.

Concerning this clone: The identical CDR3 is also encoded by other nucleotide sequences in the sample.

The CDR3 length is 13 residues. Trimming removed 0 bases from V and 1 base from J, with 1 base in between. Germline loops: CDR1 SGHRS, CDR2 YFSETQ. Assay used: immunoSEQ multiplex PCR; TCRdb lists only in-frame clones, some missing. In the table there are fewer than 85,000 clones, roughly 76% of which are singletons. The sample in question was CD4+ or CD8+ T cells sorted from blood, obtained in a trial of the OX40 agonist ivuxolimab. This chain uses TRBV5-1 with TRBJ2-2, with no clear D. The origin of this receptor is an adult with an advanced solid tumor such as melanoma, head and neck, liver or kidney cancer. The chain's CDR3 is CASSLGNTGELFF. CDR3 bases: TGCGCCAGCAGCTTGGGGAACACCGGGGAGCTGTTTTTT. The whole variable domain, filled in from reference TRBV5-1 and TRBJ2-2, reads KAGVTQTPRYLIKTRGQQVTLSCSPISGHRSVSWYQQTPGQGLQFLFEYFSETQRNKGNFPGRFSGRQFSNSRSEMNVSTLELGDSALYLCASSLGNTGELFFGEGSRLTVL.